The clone carrying this TCR beta chain was counted between two and nine times. Its matching antigen is unknown. This sample is drawn from a study of T cells after yellow fever vaccination. CDR3 size: 21 residues. Per germline, CDR1 SGHAT and CDR2 FQNNGV. The V and J ends lost 0 bases and 0 bases, in that order; junction bases with no gene match: 10. Production of TCR cDNA was by 5'RACE template switching, which also added a universal primer site and UMIs. TCRdb fed the 5' RACE reads into MiXCR, producing one record per CDR3 protein. The sample contains 500,000 to 650,000 distinct CDR3 sequences, roughly 17% of which appear only once. Whole-study findings and limits: The study noted that FACS-sorted repertoires could contain abundant clonotypes contaminating from the bulk population. Clonotypes shared by both compartments, CD4 and CD8, made up a small share. Booster sampling recovered most clones from primary vaccination (under 98% CD4, over 75% CD8).

The sequence came from a man between 18 and 35 years old who received the YFV17D yellow fever vaccine. The material sequenced was PBMCs, taken about 5 days after the first yellow fever vaccination. The J gene is TRBJ2-1, the V gene TRBV11-2; 14 bases match TRBD2. The CDR3 protein is CASSLDHTGLAGVSSYNEQFF. The CDR3 DNA reads TGTGCCAGCAGCTTAGATCATACGGGACTAGCGGGGGTAAGCTCCTACAATGAGCAGTTCTTC.